Following are 26 T cell receptor beta chains from one sample sequenced in a study of T cell responses to AZD1222 COVID-19 vaccine. The protocol was immunoSEQ multiplex PCR, while the TCRdb copy is restricted to in-frame clones and leaves out a portion. The data show under 140,000 clones, roughly nine tenths seen once. Sequences were derived from peripheral blood, sampled on day 0 of AZD1222 vaccination. The source is an adult in good health.

The chain combines TRBV6-2 or TRBV6-3 with TRBJ2-7; D gene ambiguous. The V gene lost 4 bases and the J gene lost 2 bases, with 3 bases spanning the gap. Per germline, CDR1 MNHEY and CDR2 SVGEGT. The CDR3 runs 11 residues. The CDR3 here is CASSWTYEQYF. As DNA, the CDR3 is TGTGCCAGCAGTTGGACCTACGAGCAGTACTTC.

The CDR3 loop is CASSRTAEGGYTF. The CDR3, as DNA: TGTGCCAGCAGTAGGACAGCCGAGGGGGGCTACACCTTC. V is TRBV28 and J is TRBJ1-2; the D gene is possibly TRBD1 (6 bases). V gave up 5 bases and J gave up 8 bases, with 15 bases separating them. The germline gives CDR1 MDHEN, CDR2 SYDVKM. The CDR3 extends over 13 amino acids.

Only one count was recorded for this clone. This chain links TRBV24-1 with TRBJ1-2; D is ambiguous. V lost 5 bases and J lost 3, with 21 bases in between. CDR1 is KGHDR, CDR2 SFDVKD, per germline. This CDR3 has 17 residues. CDR3 amino acids: CATSVPSKGWIDYGYTF. CDR3 nucleotide sequence: TGTGCCACCAGTGTACCCTCCAAAGGGTGGATAGACTATGGCTACACCTTC.

The genes are TRBV2 and TRBJ2-6; D is undetermined. Trimming shortened V by 5 bases and J by 2 bases, and 7 bases separated the two germline ends. CDR3 length: 14 residues. In germline, CDR1 is SNHLY, CDR2 FYNNEI. CDR3 amino acids: CASSKATGANVLTF. The CDR3 bases are TGTGCCAGCAGTAAGGCGACTGGGGCCAACGTCCTGACTTTC.

The J gene is TRBJ2-7, the V gene TRBV6-5, with TRBD1 as a possible D gene (5 bases). Germline values: CDR1 MNHEY, CDR2 SVGAGI. This CDR3 is 14 amino acids long. The ends were cut back, 6 bases at V and 2 bases at J, with 14 bases in the middle. The CDR3 DNA reads as TGTGCCAGCAGCCCGGGCAGGGCGACCTACGAGCAGTACTTC. This translates into CASSPGRATYEQYF.

The chain employs TRBV12-3 or TRBV12-4 and TRBJ1-5; TRBD1 is a possible D gene (6 bases). CDR3 length equals 12 residues. V dropped 6 bases and J dropped 7 bases, with 10 bases sitting between them. Written as DNA, the CDR3 is TGTGCCAGCAGCCCCGACAGGCAGCCCCAGCATTTT. This sequence encodes CASSPDRQPQHF.

A word on this clone: The junction and the germline gene differ at one end; a read error may be behind it. The rearrangement uses TRBV28 and TRBJ1-6; 7 nucleotides line up with TRBD1. This CDR3 region has 15 residues. Germline V gene lookup returns CDR1 MDHEN and CDR2 SYDVKM. The DNA of the CDR3 is TGTGCCAGCAGATTATCGGGACAGCATAATTCACCCCTCCACTTT. This translates into CASRLSGQHNSPLHF. Based on the CDR3 plus reference TRBV28 and TRBJ1-6, the full variable domain is DVKVTQSSRYLVKRTGEKVFLECVQDMDHENMFWYRQDPGLGLRLIYFSYDVKMKEKGDIPEGYSVSREKKERFSLILESASTNQTSMYLCASRLSGQHNSPLHFGNGTRLTVT.

The chain couples TRBV11-2 to TRBJ2-7; 11 bases line up with TRBD2. CDR3 length equals 15 residues. Germline V gives CDR1 SGHAT, CDR2 FQNNGV. The ends lost 5 bases at V and 6 bases at J; junction bases unmatched: 9. The CDR3 reads CASSPPSGRFFEQYF. Written as DNA, the CDR3 is TGTGCCAGCAGCCCCCCTAGCGGGAGGTTCTTCGAGCAGTACTTC.

The rearrangement uses TRBV5-4 and TRBJ2-1; D is uncertain. The CDR3 is 16 residues long. Germline values: CDR1 SGHNT, CDR2 YYREEE (reference sequence). The V and J ends lost 3 bases and 3 bases respectively, with 16 bases between them. CDR3 bases: TGTGCCAGCAGCTCCACGAAAGATGGGCTCTACAATGAGCAGTTCTTC. Amino acids: CASSSTKDGLYNEQFF.

The chain is built from TRBV29-1 and TRBJ1-6, with D perhaps TRBD1 (5 bases). This CDR3 is built from 13 residues. Germline-derived CDR1 and CDR2 are SQVTM and ANQGSEA. V lost 5 bases and J lost 7, with 12 bases in between. CDR3 in DNA: TGCAGCGTTAGCAGGGAAAGAAATTCACCCCTCCACTTT. As protein: CSVSRERNSPLHF.

With regard to this clone: Other DNA sequences in the sample encode the same CDR3. The rearrangement uses TRBV29-1 and TRBJ1-1, with D hard to call. The germline gives CDR1 SQVTM, CDR2 ANQGSEA. The ends were cut back, 4 bases at V and 1 base at J, with 7 bases in the middle. The CDR3 contains 12 residues. Here the CDR3 reads CSVVSENTEAFF. The CDR3 region has the DNA TGCAGCGTTGTGTCAGAGAACACTGAAGCTTTCTTT.

The rearrangement uses TRBV28 and TRBJ1-5; 11 positions match TRBD1. V shed 6 bases, J shed 3 bases, and the junction held 7 bases outside the gene matches. CDR3 length: 16 amino acids. In germline, CDR1 is MDHEN, CDR2 SYDVKM. The CDR3 reads CASSSGTGGFNQPQHF. In DNA form, the CDR3 reads TGTGCCAGCAGCTCCGGGACAGGGGGTTTCAATCAGCCCCAGCATTTT. Using reference TRBV28 and TRBJ1-5 for the parts outside the CDR3, the full variable domain is DVKVTQSSRYLVKRTGEKVFLECVQDMDHENMFWYRQDPGLGLRLIYFSYDVKMKEKGDIPEGYSVSREKKERFSLILESASTNQTSMYLCASSSGTGGFNQPQHFGDGTRLSIL.

The V gene is TRBV5-6, the J gene TRBJ1-6; TRBD1 might be the D (5 bases). The CDR3 runs to 15 residues. Germline V CDR1 and CDR2: SGHDT, YYEEEE. Trimming removed 2 bases at V and 9 bases at J, with 15 bases between. CDR3 in amino acids: CASSFLGTEPSPLHF. The CDR3 bases are TGTGCCAGCAGCTTCCTCGGGACGGAGCCTTCACCCCTCCACTTT.

The chain links TRBV19 to TRBJ2-4; perhaps TRBD2 as D (5 bases). Deletions cut 7 bases from V and 4 bases from J, with 20 bases between. Germline V lookup: CDR1 LNHDA, CDR2 SQIVND (reference sequence). The CDR3 runs 16 residues. The CDR3 nucleotides read TGTGCCAGTACCCTGTCCGGGATCAGACAAAAAAACATTCAGTACTTC. It is translated as CASTLSGIRQKNIQYF.

This rearrangement joins TRBV19 to TRBJ1-4, with 9 bases fitting TRBD1. V lost 6 bases to trimming and J lost 6 bases; unmatched junction nucleotides: 5. This CDR3 region has 14 residues. Germline V lookup: CDR1 LNHDA, CDR2 SQIVND (reference sequence). Here the CDR3 reads CASSIQGADEKLFF. Here the CDR3 DNA reads TGTGCCAGTAGCATACAGGGGGCGGATGAAAAACTGTTTTTT.

The CDR3 loop is CTSSQASPYLGGSLGYEQFF. CDR3 bases: TGCACCAGCAGCCAAGCGAGCCCTTATCTCGGAGGGTCCTTAGGGTATGAGCAGTTCTTC. The chain uses TRBV1 and TRBJ2-1; the tabulated D call, TRBD2, remains unverified against the DNA. TRBV1 is an annotated pseudogene. This CDR3 has 20 residues.

The V gene is TRBV5-4, the J gene TRBJ2-7; 11 positions agree with TRBD2. CDR3 length: 16 residues. Germline V gives CDR1 SGHNT, CDR2 YYREEE (reference sequence). The V segment lost 2 bases and the J segment 1 base; nucleotides outside the gene matches: 5. CDR3: CASSFGLAGPSYEQYF. In nucleotides, the CDR3 is TGTGCCAGCAGCTTCGGACTAGCGGGCCCGTCCTACGAGCAGTACTTC.

This rearrangement joins TRBV19 to TRBJ1-4, with unresolved D. The V end was cut by 9 bases, the J end by 8 bases, with 16 bases between. The CDR3 totals 13 residues. Germline V lookup: CDR1 LNHDA, CDR2 SQIVND (reference sequence). CDR3 DNA sequence: TGTGCCAGCCGCAATCCTGGCGGCGAAAAACTGTTTTTT. Residues: CASRNPGGEKLFF.

This sequence joins TRBV6-6 and TRBJ2-2; 8 positions match TRBD1. The CDR3 totals 14 residues. From germline, CDR1 is MNHNY and CDR2 SVGAGI (reference sequence). V lost 6 bases, J lost 5 bases, and 5 bases stayed unmatched. The CDR3 spells CASSRQGRTGELFF. In DNA form, the CDR3 reads TGTGCCAGCAGCCGACAGGGGAGAACCGGGGAGCTGTTTTTT.

The V call is TRBV27, the J call TRBJ2-4; 7 nucleotides match TRBD1. V was clipped by 0 bases and J by 3 bases; unmatched bases: 8. Germline V CDR1 and CDR2: MNHEY, SMNVEV (reference sequence). The CDR3 totals 17 residues. Here the CDR3 DNA reads TGTGCCAGCAGTTTATCGCACAGGGGAAGGGGCAAAAACATTCAGTACTTC. Translation: CASSLSHRGRGKNIQYF.

V is TRBV5-1 and J is TRBJ2-7; D not certain. V was cut by 4 bases and J by 1 base, with 12 bases left in between. The germline V gene encodes CDR1 SGHRS and CDR2 YFSETQ. The CDR3 has 14 amino acids. CDR3 DNA sequence: TGCGCCAGCAGCACACGGGTCGAATCCTACGAGCAGTACTTC. Translated: CASSTRVESYEQYF.

Concerning this clone: Mismatch with germline at one junction end may stem from a read error. The genes are TRBV7-7 and TRBJ2-3; 7 bases are a match to TRBD2. The CDR3 runs to 19 residues. Germline CDR1 reads SSHAT; CDR2 reads FNYEAQ (reference sequence). This chain's CDR3 is CASSLLRGVILISTDTQYF. In DNA form, the CDR3 reads TGTGCTAGCAGCTTACTTCGGGGGGTAATACTTATTAGCACAGATACGCAGTATTTT.

This rearrangement joins TRBV9 to TRBJ1-2, with D possibly matching TRBD1 (5 bases). V gave up 4 bases and J gave up 2 bases, with 12 bases separating them. The CDR3 totals 14 residues. CDR1 is SGDLS and CDR2 is YYNGEE in the germline V gene. The CDR3 DNA follows: TGTGCCAGCAGCCCCGGGACGGGAAACTATGGCTACACCTTC. Residues: CASSPGTGNYGYTF.

The rearrangement uses TRBV28 and TRBJ1-1, with a possible D match to TRBD1 (6 bases). Germline lookup yields CDR1 MDHEN and CDR2 SYDVKM. CDR3 length: 12 residues. Trimming took 11 bases from V and 8 from J, leaving 18 bases between them. The CDR3 spells CASRTANIEAFF. The CDR3 nucleotides are TGTGCCTCTCGGACAGCCAATATCGAAGCTTTCTTT.

CDR3 nucleotide sequence: TGTGCCAGTACGAGAGGGGGGAGCCTCTCTGGAAACACCATATATTTT. Protein: CASTRGGSLSGNTIYF. This rearrangement joins TRBV19 to TRBJ1-3; maybe TRBD1 (6 bases). CDR1 is LNHDA, CDR2 SQIVND, per germline (reference sequence). V shed 7 bases and J shed 0 bases, with 16 bases lying between them. This CDR3 spans 16 amino acids.

V gene TRBV7-9 combines with J gene TRBJ1-2; TRBD1 is a possible D gene (6 bases). V was shortened by 0 bases and J by 3 bases, with 11 bases between the two germline ends. The CDR3 is made up of 15 amino acids. Germline V gene sequence: CDR1 SEHNR, CDR2 FQNEAQ (reference sequence). The CDR3 bases are TGTGCCAGCAGCTTAGCCGGAGGGGGATACTATGGCTACACCTTC. This encodes CASSLAGGGYYGYTF.